One and the same sample provided the 30 T cell receptor beta chains below, sequenced in a study of shared clonotypes between healthy human individuals. The table came from immunoSEQ multiplex PCR; TCRdb's copy has only in-frame clones and leaves some out. The sample shows about 1.1 million clones, roughly 80% of them seen only once. The sample comprised memory CD4+ T cells from PBMCs. Sample subset: CD45RA-negative fraction. The receptors come from a man between 18 and 35 years old in good health. Some clones in this sample may be carry-over from other donors' samples.

V gene TRBV30 combines with J gene TRBJ1-5; 9 nucleotides line up with TRBD1. The ends lost 8 bases at V and 5 bases at J; junction bases unmatched: 10. CDR1 and CDR2 from the germline V gene are GTSNPN and SVGIG (reference sequence). The CDR3 length is 14 residues. The CDR3 region is CARYRGREDQPQHF. The CDR3 DNA reads as TGTGCCAGATACAGGGGGCGAGAGGATCAGCCCCAGCATTTT.

The chain has TRBV11-2 and TRBJ2-5; no clear D gene. The ends were cut back, 2 bases at V and 5 bases at J, with 9 bases in the middle. Germline V CDR1 and CDR2: SGHAT, FQNNGV. The CDR3 spans 13 residues. Here the CDR3 DNA reads TGTGCCAGCAGCTTACAGTTCTTTGAGACCCAGTACTTC. Protein: CASSLQFFETQYF.

V usage is TRBV6-1 and J usage is TRBJ2-2, with TRBD2 identical over 7 bases. J was trimmed by 2 bases and V by 3 bases; bases with no gene match: 6. The germline CDR1 and CDR2 sequences are MNHNS and SASEGT. The CDR3 length is 16 residues. The CDR3 coding sequence is TGTGCCAGCAGTGACCGGGACTACCTCAACACCGGGGAGCTGTTTTTT. As protein: CASSDRDYLNTGELFF.

As regards this clone: The same CDR3 can be traced to other DNA sequences in this sample. The rearrangement joins TRBV18 to TRBJ1-5; D ambiguous. V was cut by 2 bases and J by 0 bases, with 8 bases left in between. The CDR3 sequence is 15 residues long. CDR1 is KGHSH, CDR2 LQKENI, per germline. The CDR3 nucleotides are TGTGCCAGCTCACCAGGCCACCCTAGCAATCAGCCCCAGCATTTT. Translated: CASSPGHPSNQPQHF.

J is TRBJ2-6 and V is TRBV7-9, with D perhaps TRBD2 (5 bases). The V gene's germline CDR1 is SEHNR and CDR2 FQNEAQ (reference sequence). Trimming cost V 5 bases and J 2 bases, with 7 bases left between them. This CDR3 comprises 14 residues. The CDR3 coding sequence is TGTGCCAGCAGCGCGACTACTGGGGCCAACGTCCTGACTTTC. This gives the protein CASSATTGANVLTF.

The V call is TRBV25-1, the J call TRBJ2-7; no definite D call. V lost 4 bases and J 5 bases, leaving 9 bases between the germline ends. Germline CDR1 is MGHDK and CDR2 is SYGVNS. The CDR3 totals 12 residues. In DNA form, the CDR3 reads TGTGCCAGCAGTGGATATAGCCACGAGCAGTACTTC. It is translated as CASSGYSHEQYF.

This chain uses TRBV28 with TRBJ2-5, with D possibly TRBD1 on 7 matching bases. V was pared by 6 bases and J by 5 bases, with 16 bases between. The CDR3 totals 14 residues. Germline CDR1 and CDR2: MDHEN and SYDVKM. CDR3 residues: CASSHRRGRETQYF. CDR3 in DNA: TGTGCCAGCAGCCACCGCAGGGGGAGGGAGACCCAGTACTTC.

This chain uses TRBV18 with TRBJ2-1; D may correspond to TRBD1 or TRBD2 (5 bases each). V gave up 6 bases and J gave up 5 bases, with 14 bases separating them. CDR1 and CDR2 from the germline V gene are KGHSH and LQKENI. CDR3 length: 14 amino acids. This CDR3 is CASSTTGRDNEQFF. The CDR3 DNA follows: TGTGCCAGCTCTACCACGGGGCGGGACAATGAGCAGTTCTTC.

This clone was counted between two and nine times. The chain carries TRBV25-1 and TRBJ2-2, with a weak D call TRBD1 (5 bases). The CDR3 is made up of 13 amino acids. The germline V and J ends were trimmed by 6 bases and 0 bases, with 5 bases remaining between them. Germline assignment: CDR1 MGHDK and CDR2 SYGVNS. The CDR3 DNA reads TGTGCCAGCAGGACAGCGAACACCGGGGAGCTGTTTTTT. It yields the protein CASRTANTGELFF.

The rearrangement links TRBV6-5 to TRBJ2-1, with a possible D match to TRBD1 (5 bases). The V and J ends lost 6 bases and 2 bases respectively, with 5 bases between them. This CDR3 has 12 residues. CDR1 and CDR2 from the germline V gene are MNHEY and SVGAGI. The CDR3 nucleotides read TGTGCCAGCAGGACAGCCTACAATGAGCAGTTCTTC. Encoded protein: CASRTAYNEQFF.

The gene calls are TRBV28 and TRBJ2-7; the D gene is possibly TRBD2 (6 bases). This CDR3 region has 15 residues. Germline CDR1 MDHEN, CDR2 SYDVKM. V shed 6 bases and J shed 7 bases, with 22 bases lying between them. As DNA, the CDR3 is TGTGCCAGCAGGCGGAGCGCGGGGCGTTCGGAAGAGCAGTACTTC. Translating it yields CASRRSAGRSEEQYF.

The V gene is TRBV20-1, the J gene TRBJ2-1; 8 nucleotides agree with TRBD2. This CDR3 has 11 residues. V was pared by 8 bases and J by 7 bases, with 4 bases of the junction left unmatched. CDR1 is DFQATT, CDR2 SNEGSKA, per germline (reference sequence). CDR3 in DNA: TGCAGTCCCCGGGGGGGAAATGAGCAGTTCTTC. It is translated as CSPRGGNEQFF.

This clone was seen a handful of times. Within the sample, other DNA sequences also encode this same CDR3. This chain links TRBV5-1 with TRBJ2-3; 12 nucleotides line up with TRBD2. This CDR3 has 17 residues. Germline loops: CDR1 SGHRS, CDR2 YFSETQ. Germline trimming cut 0 bases from V and 0 bases from J; bases unmatched to any gene: 2. DNA of the CDR3: TGCGCCAGCAGCTTGGGACTAGCGGGAGCAAGCACAGATACGCAGTATTTT. Its translation: CASSLGLAGASTDTQYF.

This clone has just one count. The rearrangement uses TRBV5-1 and TRBJ2-4; D possibly corresponds to TRBD1 (5 bases). Trimming cost V 0 bases and J 8 bases, with 12 bases left between them. The CDR3 runs to 14 residues. Per germline, CDR1 SGHRS and CDR2 YFSETQ. The CDR3 loop is CASSLEAGRYIQYF. The DNA of the CDR3 is TGCGCCAGCAGCTTGGAGGCAGGGCGGTACATTCAGTACTTC.

The genes are TRBV18 and TRBJ2-1; 11 nucleotides align to TRBD2. CDR3 size: 18 residues. Germline V CDR1 and CDR2: KGHSH, LQKENI. Unmatched junction bases numbered 12, after V lost 5 bases and J lost 3 bases. The CDR3 is CASSSKGPSGRNYNEQFF. CDR3 DNA: TGTGCCAGCTCATCAAAGGGGCCTAGCGGGAGGAACTACAATGAGCAGTTCTTC. The full variable domain, with the rest looked up from reference TRBV18 and TRBJ2-1, is NAGVMQNPRHLVRRRGQEARLRCSPMKGHSHVYWYRQLPEEGLKFMVYLQKENIIDESGMPKERFSAEFPKEGPSILRIQQVVRGDSAAYFCASSSKGPSGRNYNEQFFGPGTRLTVL.

This sequence joins TRBV27 and TRBJ2-7; 14 positions agree with TRBD2. V trimming: 0 bases; J trimming: 2 bases; junction bases outside the gene matches: 6. Germline-derived CDR1 and CDR2 are MNHEY and SMNVEV (reference sequence). The CDR3 contains 18 residues. The CDR3 sequence is CASSLSGLAGGSPYEQYF. In DNA form, the CDR3 reads TGTGCCAGCAGTTTATCCGGACTAGCGGGAGGAAGTCCCTACGAGCAGTACTTC.

The chain carries TRBV7-5 and TRBJ2-1; the D call TRBD2 from the table was never checked on the DNA. TRBV7-5 is a known pseudogene. This CDR3 comprises 15 residues. CDR3 nucleotide sequence: TGTGTCAGAAGCTTAGACGGGAGGGCCGCAAATGAGCAGTTCTTC. This gives the protein CVRSLDGRAANEQFF.

V usage is TRBV6-6 and J usage is TRBJ1-1, with 11 positions matching TRBD1. CDR3 length: 13 residues. The V gene's germline CDR1 is MNHNY and CDR2 SVGAGI (reference sequence). J lost 11 bases, V lost 5 bases, and 7 bases had no gene match. The CDR3 loop reads CASSRTGGEEAFF. CDR3 nucleotides: TGTGCCAGCAGTCGGACAGGGGGCGAAGAGGCTTTCTTT.

J is TRBJ1-1 and V is TRBV18; 7 bases align to TRBD1. This CDR3 region has 15 residues. Losses at the gene ends were 3 bases for V and 6 bases for J; bases not matched to a gene: 10. CDR1 and CDR2 from the germline V gene are KGHSH and LQKENI. Here the CDR3 DNA reads TGTGCCAGCTCACCGAGAGAGGGGGCTCGCGCTGAAGCTTTCTTT. This encodes CASSPREGARAEAFF. The whole variable domain, remainder taken from reference TRBV18 and TRBJ1-1, is NAGVMQNPRHLVRRRGQEARLRCSPMKGHSHVYWYRQLPEEGLKFMVYLQKENIIDESGMPKERFSAEFPKEGPSILRIQQVVRGDSAAYFCASSPREGARAEAFFGQGTRLTVV.

The genes are TRBV6-6 and TRBJ1-2, with D possibly TRBD1 on 6 matching bases. From germline, CDR1 is MNHNY and CDR2 SVGAGI (reference sequence). The CDR3 has 14 residues. V shed 2 bases and J shed 4 bases, with 11 bases lying between them. CDR3 bases: TGTGCCAGCAGTTACGGGGGACACGCCTATGGCTACACCTTC. Amino acids: CASSYGGHAYGYTF.

The chain has TRBV28 and TRBJ2-1; D unresolved. Germline CDR1 MDHEN, CDR2 SYDVKM. V shed 0 bases and J shed 5 bases, with 14 bases lying between them. The CDR3 extends over 16 amino acids. The CDR3 loop reads CASSLWATSKDNEQFF. DNA for the CDR3: TGTGCCAGCAGTTTATGGGCCACCAGCAAAGACAATGAGCAGTTCTTC.

This clone occurred once. This sequence joins TRBV27 and TRBJ1-2; TRBD1 aligns across 8 bases. Germline CDR1 and CDR2: MNHEY and SMNVEV (reference sequence). Unmatched junction bases numbered 3, after V lost 3 bases and J lost 6 bases. The CDR3 is made up of 13 amino acids. In nucleotides, the CDR3 is TGTGCCAGCAGTTTTAACAGGGGGAATGGCTACACCTTC. Amino acids: CASSFNRGNGYTF.

V usage is TRBV7-3 and J usage is TRBJ2-1, with 9 bases lining up with TRBD2. Germline CDR1 and CDR2: SGHTA and FQGTGA. The CDR3 is made up of 14 amino acids. Losses at the gene ends were 2 bases for V and 9 bases for J; bases not matched to a gene: 5. Here the CDR3 reads CASSLLAGSFEQFF. CDR3 sequence (DNA): TGTGCCAGCAGCTTACTAGCGGGAAGCTTTGAGCAGTTCTTC.

This clone was counted a few times. The sample has other DNA sequences that encode this CDR3 too. V is TRBV20-1 and J is TRBJ2-5; no clear D gene. Trimming took 2 bases from V and 0 from J, leaving 1 base between them. Per germline, CDR1 DFQATT and CDR2 SNEGSKA (reference sequence). The CDR3 length is 11 residues. Here the CDR3 reads CSARNQETQYF. The CDR3 nucleotides are TGCAGTGCTAGAAACCAAGAGACCCAGTACTTC.

The V call is TRBV5-1, the J call TRBJ2-7, with a weak D call TRBD1 (5 bases). Germline V gene lookup returns CDR1 SGHRS and CDR2 YFSETQ. Trimming pared 0 bases from V and 2 bases from J, leaving 9 bases between. The CDR3 consists of 14 residues. In DNA form, the CDR3 reads TGCGCCAGCAGCTTGGTCCCAGGGACCTACGAGCAGTACTTC. This translates into CASSLVPGTYEQYF.

The chain uses TRBV4-2 and TRBJ1-3, with TRBD1 matching 7 bases. CDR3 length equals 17 residues. V was pared by 2 bases and J by 0 bases, with 7 bases of the junction left unmatched. Germline V gene lookup returns CDR1 LGHNA and CDR2 YNFKEQ. Here the CDR3 DNA reads TGTGCCAGCAGCCAATCGTTGTACAGGGGCTCTGGAAACACCATATATTTT. It codes for CASSQSLYRGSGNTIYF.

This chain links TRBV2 with TRBJ2-7, with D possibly being TRBD2 (5 bases). Germline V gene sequence: CDR1 SNHLY, CDR2 FYNNEI. The CDR3 extends over 12 amino acids. Between the trimmed V and J ends, which lost 6 bases and 1 base, there was a span of 7 bases. CDR3 DNA: TGTGCCAGCAGGGGAGAATCCTACGAGCAGTACTTC. Translating gives CASRGESYEQYF.

V and J are TRBV4-1 and TRBJ2-5; D possibly corresponds to TRBD2 (6 bases). Trimming pared 0 bases from V and 1 base from J, leaving 12 bases between. Germline CDR1 reads MGHRA; CDR2 reads YSYEKL. This CDR3 region has 16 residues. The CDR3 loop reads CASSQEGSGRQETQYF. CDR3 DNA sequence: TGCGCCAGCAGCCAAGAAGGCAGCGGGCGCCAAGAGACCCAGTACTTC.

This chain joins TRBV5-4 and TRBJ1-1; D not resolved. From germline, CDR1 is SGHNT and CDR2 YYREEE (reference sequence). V was shortened by 0 bases and J by 3 bases, with 9 bases between the two germline ends. The CDR3 runs to 14 residues. CDR3 coding DNA: TGTGCCAGCAGCTTGGGGACCGTGGACACTGAAGCTTTCTTT. Encoded protein: CASSLGTVDTEAFF.

Only one count was recorded for this clone. This sequence joins TRBV5-1 and TRBJ2-7, with 7 bases that match TRBD1. The V and J ends lost 4 bases and 0 bases, in that order; junction bases with no gene match: 13. The CDR3 sequence is 17 residues long. Germline-derived CDR1 and CDR2 are SGHRS and YFSETQ. Here the CDR3 reads CASSPRAGQASSYEQYF. DNA for the CDR3: TGCGCCAGCAGCCCCCGAGCCGGACAGGCGAGCTCCTACGAGCAGTACTTC.